The 32 T cell receptor beta chains below come from one sample, sequenced in a study of blood T cell repertoires in COVID-19. The protocol was immunoSEQ multiplex PCR, while the TCRdb copy is restricted to in-frame clones and leaves out a portion. The sample holds about 82,000 clones, about 86% seen once. Sequencing was carried out using peripheral blood. All receptors derive from a woman aged 60 to 75 with acute or convalescent COVID-19.

The chain links TRBV7-9 to TRBJ1-5; 8 bases map to TRBD1. From germline, CDR1 is SEHNR and CDR2 FQNEAQ (reference sequence). Unmatched junction bases numbered 8, after V lost 5 bases and J lost 2 bases. CDR3 length: 16 residues. The CDR3 coding sequence is TGTGCCAGCAGCCCCGGACAGGGTTTCGGCAATCAGCCCCAGCATTTT. As protein: CASSPGQGFGNQPQHF.

V and J are TRBV4-1 and TRBJ2-5, with TRBD2 identical over 11 bases. In germline, CDR1 is MGHRA, CDR2 YSYEKL. CDR3 length: 15 amino acids. V lost 5 bases to trimming and J lost 2 bases; unmatched junction nucleotides: 4. In DNA, the CDR3 is TGCGCCAGCAGCTACGGGACTAGCGGACAAGAGACCCAGTACTTC. This gives the protein CASSYGTSGQETQYF.

The chain has TRBV13 and TRBJ1-1; 7 bases fit TRBD1. The germline gives CDR1 PRHDT, CDR2 FYEKMQ (reference sequence). CDR3 size: 20 residues. V lost 5 bases, J lost 1 base, and 22 bases stayed unmatched. The CDR3 sequence: CASSPRTGGFWPLPNTEAFF. CDR3 sequence (DNA): TGTGCCAGCAGCCCACGGACAGGCGGCTTTTGGCCCCTCCCGAACACTGAAGCTTTCTTT.

CDR3 amino acids: CASSPDVGQNQPQHF. The CDR3 DNA is TGTGCCAGCTCACCAGATGTTGGGCAGAATCAGCCCCAGCATTTT. This chain connects TRBV18 to TRBJ1-5; no reliable D call. Germline V lookup: CDR1 KGHSH, CDR2 LQKENI. The CDR3 runs 15 residues. Trimming left V 2 bases short and J 4 bases short, with 12 bases between.

The V gene is TRBV30, the J gene TRBJ1-6; D remains ambiguous. Germline V gene lookup returns CDR1 GTSNPN and CDR2 SVGIG (reference sequence). This CDR3 is 14 amino acids long. V was trimmed by 3 bases and J by 5 bases, leaving 11 bases between them. CDR3 sequence reads: CAWRGDSDNSPLHF. The DNA for the CDR3 is TGTGCCTGGAGGGGTGACTCTGATAATTCACCCCTCCACTTT. Complete variable domain (other parts from reference TRBV30 and TRBJ1-6): SQTIHQWPATLVQPVGSPLSLECTVEGTSNPNLYWYRQAAGRGLQLLFYSVGIGQISSEVPQNLSASRPQDRQFILSSKKLLLSDSGFYLCAWRGDSDNSPLHFGNGTRLTVT.

The chain couples TRBV7-2 to TRBJ2-7, with D possibly TRBD2 on 5 matching bases. The germline gives CDR1 SGHTA, CDR2 FQGNSA. The CDR3 runs to 13 residues. The V gene lost 3 bases and the J gene lost 1 base, with 7 bases spanning the gap. CDR3 coding DNA: TGTGCCAGCAGCTTGCGGACTTCCTACGAGCAGTACTTC. It codes for CASSLRTSYEQYF.

The chain recombines TRBV11-3 with TRBJ1-5; 7 bases agree with TRBD1. The germline CDR1 and CDR2 sequences are SGHNT and YENEEA. This CDR3 has 15 residues. The J segment lost 7 bases and the V segment lost 6 bases, leaving 12 bases of the junction unmatched. The CDR3 sequence is CASRLLRDRKQPQHF. CDR3 nucleotides: TGTGCCAGCAGGCTCCTCCGGGACAGAAAGCAGCCCCAGCATTTT.

This chain joins TRBV30 and TRBJ2-3, with 8 bases matching TRBD2. This CDR3 has 14 amino acids. The germline V gene has CDR1 GTSNPN and CDR2 SVGIG (reference sequence). V gave up 5 bases and J gave up 5 bases; unmatched junction bases: 9. CDR3 region: CAWARVGGGDTQYF. The CDR3 nucleotides read TGTGCCTGGGCCCGGGTCGGGGGGGGAGATACGCAGTATTTT.

In its sample, this clone was seen once. The chain couples TRBV27 to TRBJ1-2; TRBD1 matches 8 bases. V trimming: 4 bases; J trimming: 6 bases; junction bases outside the gene matches: 7. The CDR3 consists of 14 residues. Germline CDR1 MNHEY, CDR2 SMNVEV (reference sequence). The CDR3 DNA sequence: TGTGCCAGCAGTTCCTGGGACAGGAGAAATGGCTACACCTTC. Residues: CASSSWDRRNGYTF.

The V call is TRBV3-1 (or the pseudogene TRBV3-2), the J call TRBJ1-4; possibly TRBD1 for D (5 bases). Germline V gene sequence: CDR1 LGHDT, CDR2 YNNKEL (reference sequence). The CDR3 is 19 amino acids. The ends were cut back, 5 bases at V and 0 bases at J, with 22 bases in the middle. This CDR3 is CASSFRTERRGTTNEKLFF. CDR3 DNA: TGTGCCAGCAGCTTCCGGACGGAGCGGAGGGGCACAACTAATGAAAAACTGTTTTTT.

V usage is TRBV5-1 and J usage is TRBJ2-3, with TRBD1 matching 9 bases. This CDR3 is 16 amino acids long. Unmatched junction bases numbered 7, after V lost 0 bases and J lost 5 bases. Germline V gene data show CDR1 as SGHRS and CDR2 as YFSETQ. The CDR3 loop is CASSLGTGAGEDTQYF. CDR3 sequence (DNA): TGCGCCAGCAGCTTGGGGACAGGGGCTGGGGAAGATACGCAGTATTTT.

The V and J genes are TRBV7-2 and TRBJ1-2; a possible D gene is TRBD1 (5 bases). Per the germline V gene, CDR1 is SGHTA and CDR2 is FQGNSA. The germline V and J ends were trimmed by 4 bases and 8 bases, with 11 bases remaining between them. The CDR3 is 12 residues long. CDR3 amino acids: CASSWGESGYTF. CDR3 DNA sequence: TGTGCCAGCAGCTGGGGGGAAAGCGGCTACACCTTC.

This clone turned up a few times. This sequence joins TRBV19 and TRBJ1-6, with a tentative D call TRBD1 (5 bases). This CDR3 spans 14 amino acids. The germline V gene encodes CDR1 LNHDA and CDR2 SQIVND (reference sequence). Trimming removed 3 bases at V and 8 bases at J, with 11 bases between. This CDR3 is CASSMTDFYSPLHF. The CDR3 coding sequence is TGTGCCAGTAGTATGACAGACTTTTATTCACCCCTCCACTTT.

This rearrangement joins TRBV7-6 to TRBJ1-3, with TRBD1 matching over 8 bases. The CDR3 is made up of 19 amino acids. The germline V gene encodes CDR1 SGHVS and CDR2 FNYEAQ. V lost 5 bases and J lost 3; bases outside the gene matches: 18. Here the CDR3 reads CASSPRQGSGGIYGNTIYF. DNA of the CDR3: TGTGCCAGCAGCCCGAGACAGGGGAGCGGCGGGATCTATGGAAACACCATATATTTT. The variable domain in full, with the rest retrieved from reference TRBV7-6 and TRBJ1-3, is GAGVSQSPRYKVTKRGQDVALRCDPISGHVSLYWYRQALGQGPEFLTYFNYEAQQDKSGLPNDRFSAERPEGSISTLTIQRTEQRDSAMYRCASSPRQGSGGIYGNTIYFGEGSWLTVV.

Comment on this clone: At one of its ends the junction is not consistent with the germline gene, which may arise from a read error. Here the CDR3 reads CASRRTSGENTGELFF. The DNA for the CDR3 is TGTGCTAGCAGAAGGACTAGCGGGGAGAACACCGGGGAGCTGTTTTTT. The V gene is TRBV7-7, the J gene TRBJ2-2; 12 bases are shared with TRBD2. Looked up from germline, CDR1 is SSHAT and CDR2 is FNYEAQ (reference sequence). The CDR3 runs to 16 residues. Filled out from reference TRBV7-7 and TRBJ2-2, the complete variable domain reads GAGVSQSPRYKVTKRGQDVTLRCDPISSHATLYWYQQALGQGPEFLTYFNYEAQPDKSGLPSDRFSAERPEGSISTLTIQRTEQRDSAMYRCASRRTSGENTGELFFGEGSRLTVL.

The chain links TRBV5-6 to TRBJ2-2; 9 bases match TRBD1. Germline CDR1 and CDR2: SGHDT and YYEEEE. The CDR3 has 16 residues. Trimming took 0 bases from V and 1 from J; bases not matched to a gene: 1. The CDR3 reads CASSLGGQGNTGELFF. CDR3 in DNA: TGTGCCAGCAGCTTGGGGGGACAGGGGAACACCGGGGAGCTGTTTTTT.

V is TRBV5-1 and J is TRBJ1-5; TRBD1 might be the D (6 bases). V dropped 0 bases and J dropped 4 bases, with 11 bases sitting between them. Germline CDR1 reads SGHRS; CDR2 reads YFSETQ. The CDR3 is 15 residues long. CDR3 nucleotide sequence: TGCGCCAGCAGCTTGGCCGGGGGGCGGAATCAGCCCCAGCATTTT. Its translation is CASSLAGGRNQPQHF. Looking up the rest from reference TRBV5-1 and TRBJ1-5 gives the full variable domain: KAGVTQTPRYLIKTRGQQVTLSCSPISGHRSVSWYQQTPGQGLQFLFEYFSETQRNKGNFPGRFSGRQFSNSRSEMNVSTLELGDSALYLCASSLAGGRNQPQHFGDGTRLSIL.

The chain recombines TRBV13 with TRBJ1-1; the D gene is possibly TRBD1 (5 bases). The CDR3 covers 17 residues. The ends were cut back, 2 bases at V and 8 bases at J, with 24 bases in the middle. Per the germline V gene, CDR1 is PRHDT and CDR2 is FYEKMQ (reference sequence). DNA of the CDR3: TGTGCCAGCAGCTTATTCATTGGGGGGGTCGAGCCCGTGGAAGCTTTCTTT. Translated: CASSLFIGGVEPVEAFF.

This rearrangement joins TRBV6-5 to TRBJ2-1; 7 nucleotides align to TRBD2. Germline values: CDR1 MNHEY, CDR2 SVGAGI. This CDR3 region has 15 residues. J gave up 9 bases and V 5 bases, and 13 bases lay outside the gene matches. The DNA for the CDR3 is TGTGCCAGCAGTACCCCTCCTTTTGGCGGGAGTGAGCAGTTCTTC. It encodes CASSTPPFGGSEQFF.

About this clone itself: At one end, the junction sequence differs from germline, possibly due to a read error. This chain joins TRBV7-7 and TRBJ2-7; D remains unclear. The CDR3 has 13 amino acids. Germline CDR1 SSHAT, CDR2 FNYEAQ (reference sequence). CDR3 nucleotides: TGTGCTAGCAGCTTTCAGGCGTCCTACGAGCAGTACTTC. Amino acid sequence: CASSFQASYEQYF.

This chain joins TRBV5-1 and TRBJ1-1, with 9 positions matching TRBD1. The CDR3 length is 15 residues. Germline V lookup: CDR1 SGHRS, CDR2 YFSETQ. V gave up 0 bases and J gave up 4 bases; unmatched junction bases: 4. CDR3 residues: CASSLEGQGFTEAFF. Written as DNA, the CDR3 is TGCGCCAGCAGCTTGGAAGGACAGGGGTTCACTGAAGCTTTCTTT.

The chain has TRBV3-1 (or the pseudogene TRBV3-2) and TRBJ1-6, with 8 bases aligning to TRBD1. This CDR3 comprises 15 residues. Per the germline V gene, CDR1 is LGHDT and CDR2 is YNNKEL (reference sequence). Germline trimming cut 1 base from V and 8 bases from J; bases unmatched to any gene: 4. The DNA for the CDR3 is TGTGCCAGCAGCCAAGGGGGGACAGGACATTCACCCCTCCACTTT. Its protein is CASSQGGTGHSPLHF.

This clone has a handful of counts. The chain recombines TRBV28 with TRBJ2-7; 7 nucleotides align to TRBD1. Germline trimming cut 7 bases from V and 0 bases from J; bases unmatched to any gene: 6. The CDR3 length is 14 residues. Germline CDR1 reads MDHEN; CDR2 reads SYDVKM. CDR3 DNA: TGTGCCAGCATCTCGGGACAGTCCTCCTACGAGCAGTACTTC. The encoded protein is CASISGQSSYEQYF.

In this sample, this clone turned up once. CDR3 residues: CSPRQGETQYF. In nucleotides, the CDR3 is TGCAGCCCTCGACAGGGAGAGACCCAGTACTTC. The V call is TRBV29-1, the J call TRBJ2-5; 7 positions match TRBD1. The germline V gene encodes CDR1 SQVTM and CDR2 ANQGSEA. This CDR3 contains 11 residues. V lost 8 bases, J lost 4 bases, and 4 bases stayed unmatched.

This clone showed up just once. V is TRBV11-3 and J is TRBJ2-7; D not resolved. The CDR3 is 15 amino acids. The V gene's germline CDR1 is SGHNT and CDR2 YENEEA. Trimming pared 1 base from V and 0 bases from J, leaving 10 bases between. The CDR3 here is CASSLGLDTSYEQYF. Written as DNA, the CDR3 is TGTGCCAGCAGCTTAGGATTAGACACCTCCTACGAGCAGTACTTC.

The chain joins TRBV7-9 to TRBJ2-6; D is perhaps TRBD1 (5 bases). Trimming left V 1 base short and J 0 bases short, with 16 bases between. This CDR3 has 19 residues. Germline assignment: CDR1 SEHNR and CDR2 FQNEAQ (reference sequence). CDR3 nucleotide sequence: TGTGCCAGCAGCTTAGGCAGGGATGGACGGAGCTCTGGGGCCAACGTCCTGACTTTC. Translating it yields CASSLGRDGRSSGANVLTF.

CDR3 DNA: TGCGCCAGCATCAAAGGCCACGGGGTCGGAACTGAAGCTTTCTTT. Translating it yields CASIKGHGVGTEAFF. V is TRBV5-1 and J is TRBJ1-1; unclear D gene. Germline V CDR1 and CDR2: SGHRS, YFSETQ. This CDR3 region has 15 residues. Between the trimmed V and J ends, which lost 6 bases and 5 bases, there was a span of 20 bases.

V usage is TRBV21-1 and J usage is TRBJ2-7; the table's D gene call, TRBD1, was not cross checked with the DNA. TRBV21-1 counts as a pseudogene. The CDR3 is 15 amino acids. CDR3 in DNA: TGTGCCAGCAGCAGGCACGACAGGGGGCAGTACGAGCAGTACTTC. Its protein is CASSRHDRGQYEQYF.

The chain couples TRBV5-1 to TRBJ2-5, with 10 bases identical to TRBD2. The ends lost 2 bases at V and 3 bases at J; junction bases unmatched: 4. This CDR3 is built from 15 residues. Germline CDR1 and CDR2: SGHRS and YFSETQ. The DNA of the CDR3 is TGCGCCAGCAGCTTCCGACTAGCGGGTGAAGAGACCCAGTACTTC. This gives the protein CASSFRLAGEETQYF.

V is TRBV6-5 and J is TRBJ2-1; 8 bases are a match to TRBD1. The CDR3 runs 13 residues. The trim removed 5 bases at V and 13 bases at J, leaving 10 bases unmatched. CDR1 and CDR2 from the germline V gene are MNHEY and SVGAGI. Written as DNA, the CDR3 is TGTGCCAGCAGTCTAAACCGGGACAGGACTCAGTTCTTC. Its translation: CASSLNRDRTQFF.

This chain joins TRBV29-1 and TRBJ1-1; D might be TRBD1 (5 bases). The CDR3 has 13 amino acids. V lost 7 bases to trimming and J lost 7 bases, with 19 bases between them. CDR1 and CDR2 from the germline V gene are SQVTM and ANQGSEA. The CDR3 bases are TGCAGCGGGTCAAGAGGCACAGGCGTTGAAGCTTTCTTT. Translating gives CSGSRGTGVEAFF.

The V gene is TRBV6-5, the J gene TRBJ2-3, with D perhaps TRBD2 (6 bases). Germline values: CDR1 MNHEY, CDR2 SVGAGI. The V gene lost 7 bases and the J gene lost 5 bases, with 16 bases spanning the gap. CDR3 length equals 14 residues. The CDR3: CASTHSTGGDTQYF. In DNA form, the CDR3 reads TGTGCCAGCACCCACTCAACCGGGGGAGATACGCAGTATTTT.